The clone carrying this T cell receptor beta chain was seen only once. What it binds is not known. Germline V gene sequence: CDR1 SEHNR, CDR2 FQNEAQ (reference sequence). This CDR3 region has 13 residues. This record belongs to a study of CD8+CD57+ T cells in acquired aplastic anemia. Study information: Isolated CD4+ and CD8+ cells, once sorted, yielded DNA averaging about 3.1 ug. Broader study findings: Patients and controls were found to share twenty-nine CD8+ CDR3 sequences. Between the patient and control groups, CD8+ Simpson's diversity did not differ significantly.

The use of genomic DNA as template underpinned the TCR beta VDJ and CDR3 profiling. Using its own MiXCR run on the reads, TCRdb lists one record per CDR3 protein. The sample shows a few hundred thousand distinct CDR3 sequences, 45% to 70% of them seen only once. The sample consisted of sorted CD4+, CD8+, or CD8+CD57+ T cells (not recorded which) from PBMCs. The V gene is TRBV7-9, the J gene TRBJ1-1; 8 nucleotides align to TRBD1. The clonotype comes from a human donor with severe aplastic anemia or a healthy control (not recorded which). The CDR3 region is CGSSLDRGTEAFF. Here the CDR3 DNA reads TGTGGGAGCAGCTTAGACAGGGGCACTGAAGCTTTCTTT.